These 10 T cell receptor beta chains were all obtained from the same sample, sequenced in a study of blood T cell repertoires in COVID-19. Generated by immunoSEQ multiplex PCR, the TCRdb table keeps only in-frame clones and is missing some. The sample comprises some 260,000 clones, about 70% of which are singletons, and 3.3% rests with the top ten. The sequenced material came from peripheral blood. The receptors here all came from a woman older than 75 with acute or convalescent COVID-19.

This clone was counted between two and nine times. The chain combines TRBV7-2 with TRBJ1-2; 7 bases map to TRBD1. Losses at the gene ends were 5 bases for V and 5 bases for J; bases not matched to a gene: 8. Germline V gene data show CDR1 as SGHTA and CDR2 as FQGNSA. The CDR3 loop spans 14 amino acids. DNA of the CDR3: TGTGCCAGCAGCCGCTCCGCAGGGGGATATGGCTACACCTTC. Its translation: CASSRSAGGYGYTF. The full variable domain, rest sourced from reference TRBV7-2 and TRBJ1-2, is GAGVSQSPSNKVTEKGKDVELRCDPISGHTALYWYRQSLGQGLEFLIYFQGNSAPDKSGLPSDRFSAERTGGSVSTLTIQRTQQEDSAVYLCASSRSAGGYGYTFGSGTRLTVV.

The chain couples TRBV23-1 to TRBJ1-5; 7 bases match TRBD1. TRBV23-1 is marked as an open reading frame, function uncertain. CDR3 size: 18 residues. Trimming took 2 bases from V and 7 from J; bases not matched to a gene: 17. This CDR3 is CASSQPPAPTGKKQPQHF. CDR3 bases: TGCGCCAGCAGTCAACCCCCCGCCCCGACAGGGAAGAAGCAGCCCCAGCATTTT.

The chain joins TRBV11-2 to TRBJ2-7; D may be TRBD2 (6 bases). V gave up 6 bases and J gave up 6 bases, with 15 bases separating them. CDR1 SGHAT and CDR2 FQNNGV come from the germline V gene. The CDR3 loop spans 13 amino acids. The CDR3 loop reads CASRRSLASEQYF. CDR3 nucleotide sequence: TGTGCCAGCAGAAGGTCACTAGCAAGCGAGCAGTACTTC.

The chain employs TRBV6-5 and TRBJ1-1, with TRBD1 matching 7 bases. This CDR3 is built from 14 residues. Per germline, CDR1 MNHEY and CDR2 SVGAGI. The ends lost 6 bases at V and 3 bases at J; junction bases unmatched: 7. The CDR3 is CASRLTGTHTEAFF. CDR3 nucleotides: TGTGCCAGCAGATTGACAGGGACGCACACTGAAGCTTTCTTT.

In nucleotides, the CDR3 is TGTGCCAGCAAGTTTACTAGTACGTGGAATGAGCAGTTCTTC. Its translation is CASKFTSTWNEQFF. The chain uses TRBV2 and TRBJ2-1; a weak D match, TRBD2 (5 bases). The germline V and J ends were trimmed by 7 bases and 7 bases, with 17 bases remaining between them. There are 14 residues in the CDR3. Germline loops: CDR1 SNHLY, CDR2 FYNNEI.

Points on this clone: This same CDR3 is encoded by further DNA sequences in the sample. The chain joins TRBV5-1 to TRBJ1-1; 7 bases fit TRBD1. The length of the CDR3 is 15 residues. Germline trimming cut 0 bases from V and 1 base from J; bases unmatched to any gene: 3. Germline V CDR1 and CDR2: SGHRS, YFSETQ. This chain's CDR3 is CASSLAGQTNTEAFF. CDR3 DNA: TGCGCCAGCAGCTTGGCGGGACAGACGAACACTGAAGCTTTCTTT.

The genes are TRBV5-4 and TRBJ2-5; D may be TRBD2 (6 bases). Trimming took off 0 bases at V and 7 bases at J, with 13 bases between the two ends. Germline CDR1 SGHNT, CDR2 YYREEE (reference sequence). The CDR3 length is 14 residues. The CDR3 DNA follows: TGTGCCAGCAGCTTGGTCGGGCAGGAGGGGACCCAGTACTTC. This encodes CASSLVGQEGTQYF.

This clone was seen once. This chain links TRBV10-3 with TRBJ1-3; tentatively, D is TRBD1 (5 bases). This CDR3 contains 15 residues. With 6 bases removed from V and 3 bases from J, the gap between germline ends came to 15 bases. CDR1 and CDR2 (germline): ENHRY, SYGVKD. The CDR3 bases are TGTGCCATCAGCGTCGCGGGGGGACGTGGAAACACCATATATTTT. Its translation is CAISVAGGRGNTIYF.

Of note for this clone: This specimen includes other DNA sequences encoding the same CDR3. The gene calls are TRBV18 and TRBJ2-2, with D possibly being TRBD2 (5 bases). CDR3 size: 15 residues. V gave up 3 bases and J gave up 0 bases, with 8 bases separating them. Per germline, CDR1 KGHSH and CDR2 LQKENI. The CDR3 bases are TGTGCCAGCTCACCGGGAGCTGCGAACACCGGGGAGCTGTTTTTT. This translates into CASSPGAANTGELFF.

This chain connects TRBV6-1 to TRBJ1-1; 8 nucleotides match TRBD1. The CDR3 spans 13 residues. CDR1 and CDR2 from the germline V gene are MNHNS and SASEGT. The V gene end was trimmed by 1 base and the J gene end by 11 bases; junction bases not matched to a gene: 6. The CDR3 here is CASSEGLDRDAFF. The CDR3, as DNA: TGTGCCAGCAGTGAAGGATTGGACAGGGACGCTTTCTTT.